This TCR beta chain was documented in a study of tumor-infiltrating lymphocytes in primary liver carcinoma. CDR3 length: 15 amino acids. Germline CDR1 and CDR2: SGHAT and FQNNGV. The V end was cut by 3 bases, the J end by 2 bases, with 14 bases between. As regards this clonotype: The target antigen is unknown. Because the CDR3 is missing its conserved closing phenylalanine or tryptophan, this is likely a read error.

Findings of the study overall: Tumor tissue displayed a significantly greater top-250-clone fraction than blood (p = 0.039). All five tumor regions shared only about 8-24% of top clones.

The investigators made TCR beta cDNA from approximately 510 ng total RNA, using a constant-region primer. ARM-PCR, slightly modified, supplied the TCR beta libraries through three nested multiplex PCR rounds. The study ran its first two PCR rounds for around 10 cycles each, using TRBV1-TRBV30 forward primers and a C-beta reverse primer. TCRdb re-analysed the multiplex PCR reads in MiXCR, keeping a single row per CDR3 protein. Of approximately 73,000 distinct CDR3 sequences in the sample, 70% to 75% were seen once. Investigators took RNA and DNA out together from 20-30 mg of unsorted bulk tissue. This chain links TRBV11-2 with TRBJ2-7; maybe TRBD2 (6 bases). The sequencing input was liver tumor tissue from sampling region 4. The subset was: tumor region T4, right-lateral pole. The sequence derives from an older woman with primary liver carcinoma and hepatitis B virus infection. The CDR3 loop reads CASSFNPAGTYEQYS. In DNA, the CDR3 is TGTGCCAGCAGCTTTAACCCTGCGGGGACCTACGAGCAGTACTCC.